A single sample is the source of the 28 T cell receptor beta chains below, sequenced in a study of blood T cell repertoires in COVID-19. The repertoire was sequenced with immunoSEQ multiplex PCR; TCRdb's copy has only in-frame clones and lacks some. This table holds around 130,000 clones, approximately 85% found once. Specimen: peripheral blood. These receptors were obtained from a human donor in a cohort sampled during active COVID-19.

This chain uses TRBV6-2 or TRBV6-3 with TRBJ2-1, with D possibly matching TRBD2 (6 bases). V was pared by 7 bases and J by 4 bases, with 14 bases between. The CDR3 consists of 14 residues. Per germline, CDR1 MNHEY and CDR2 SVGEGT. CDR3 sequence reads: CASNPGRQYNEQFF. CDR3 DNA: TGTGCCAGCAACCCCGGGAGACAATACAATGAGCAGTTCTTC.

The chain is built from TRBV6-2 or TRBV6-3 and TRBJ1-2, with D unresolved. CDR3 size: 13 residues. Trimming took 3 bases from V and 4 from J, leaving 9 bases between them. Per germline, CDR1 MNHEY and CDR2 SVGEGT. The CDR3 DNA follows: TGTGCCAGCAGTTATAGATCTTTCTATGGCTACACCTTC. Protein: CASSYRSFYGYTF.

V usage is TRBV6-2 or TRBV6-3 and J usage is TRBJ2-5; D is unclear. Germline V gives CDR1 MNHEY, CDR2 SVGEGT. The V and J ends lost 5 bases and 2 bases respectively, with 3 bases between them. This CDR3 spans 11 amino acids. As DNA, the CDR3 is TGTGCCAGCAGTCCACAAGAGACCCAGTACTTC. It translates to CASSPQETQYF.

The chain links TRBV27 to TRBJ1-1; TRBD1 agrees at 7 bases. The germline gives CDR1 MNHEY, CDR2 SMNVEV (reference sequence). The CDR3 spans 14 residues. Trimming took 5 bases from V and 6 from J; bases not matched to a gene: 9. This chain's CDR3 is CASSPVDRAAEAFF. The CDR3 DNA reads TGTGCCAGCAGTCCCGTAGACAGGGCGGCTGAAGCTTTCTTT.

The chain has TRBV5-4 and TRBJ2-7; weak D call: TRBD1 (6 bases). CDR3 length: 13 residues. Germline V gene lookup returns CDR1 SGHNT and CDR2 YYREEE (reference sequence). Trimming took off 1 base at V and 8 bases at J, with 13 bases between the two ends. The CDR3 here is CASSLIGQGQQYF. CDR3 nucleotides: TGTGCCAGCAGCTTGATTGGGCAGGGGCAGCAGTACTTC.

The V and J genes are TRBV9 and TRBJ1-3; 9 positions agree with TRBD1. V shed 3 bases and J 0 bases; nucleotides not matched to a gene: 1. The CDR3 totals 15 residues. Germline-derived CDR1 and CDR2 are SGDLS and YYNGEE. The CDR3 sequence is CASSATGGSGNTIYF. In DNA form, the CDR3 reads TGTGCCAGCAGCGCGACAGGGGGCTCTGGAAACACCATATATTTT.

The chain employs TRBV7-2 and TRBJ2-1; 9 bases are shared with TRBD1. This CDR3 contains 15 residues. Germline lookup yields CDR1 SGHTA and CDR2 FQGNSA. V dropped 1 base and J dropped 13; count of bases not matched to a gene: 11. The CDR3 reads CASSLDLPGQGSQFF. For the CDR3, the DNA is TGTGCCAGCAGCTTAGACCTCCCGGGACAGGGAAGTCAGTTCTTC.

The V and J genes are TRBV4-1 and TRBJ1-2, with TRBD1 matching over 9 bases. V shed 1 base and J 2 bases; nucleotides not matched to a gene: 5. The germline CDR1 and CDR2 sequences are MGHRA and YSYEKL. This CDR3 region has 16 residues. The CDR3 region is CASSQVPGQGNYGYTF. The DNA for the CDR3 is TGCGCCAGCAGCCAAGTACCGGGACAGGGAAACTATGGCTACACCTTC.

V and J are TRBV5-1 and TRBJ1-2, with TRBD1 matching over 8 bases. Trimming at V came to 3 bases and at J to 8 bases, leaving 12 bases not matched to a gene. The CDR3 is 15 residues long. Per germline, CDR1 SGHRS and CDR2 YFSETQ. The CDR3 coding sequence is TGCGCCAGCAGCTCCTCCGGGACAGGCGAGTGGGGCTACACCTTC. Protein product: CASSSSGTGEWGYTF.

The CDR3 is CASSIAQDIGINQPQHF. The DNA for the CDR3 is TGTGCCAGTAGTATAGCGCAGGACATAGGAATCAATCAGCCCCAGCATTTT. The chain links TRBV19 to TRBJ1-5; TRBD1 might be the D (5 bases). The V end was cut by 1 base, the J end by 3 bases, with 16 bases between. CDR3 length: 17 amino acids. Germline V gives CDR1 LNHDA, CDR2 SQIVND (reference sequence).

The chain uses TRBV6-2 or TRBV6-3 and TRBJ2-5; 8 bases are a match to TRBD2. The germline V gene has CDR1 MNHEY and CDR2 SVGEGT. The CDR3 is 14 residues long. The trim removed 6 bases at V and 4 bases at J, leaving 7 bases unmatched. CDR3 DNA: TGTGCCAGCAGCCGCAGCGGGGGAGGAGAGACCCAGTACTTC. It encodes CASSRSGGGETQYF.

This rearrangement joins TRBV27 to TRBJ2-7; 7 nucleotides agree with TRBD1. V shed 4 bases and J 0 bases; nucleotides not matched to a gene: 9. In germline, CDR1 is MNHEY, CDR2 SMNVEV (reference sequence). The CDR3 covers 16 residues. CDR3 nucleotides: TGTGCCAGCAGTTCCAATCGACAGGGTCTCTCCTACGAGCAGTACTTC. Translated, it gives CASSSNRQGLSYEQYF.

The gene calls are TRBV5-1 and TRBJ1-2; TRBD1 matches 8 bases. This CDR3 comprises 14 residues. V was pared by 4 bases and J by 8 bases, with 10 bases of the junction left unmatched. Germline assignment: CDR1 SGHRS and CDR2 YFSETQ. The CDR3 loop reads CASSVVNRGEGYTF. In DNA form, the CDR3 reads TGCGCCAGCAGCGTTGTCAACAGGGGGGAAGGCTACACCTTC.

The gene calls are TRBV12-3 or TRBV12-4 and TRBJ1-1; D may be TRBD1 (5 bases). The V and J ends lost 5 bases and 4 bases respectively, with 8 bases between them. This CDR3 region has 12 residues. Here the CDR3 DNA reads TGTGCCAGCAGTCCAGGGCCCACTGAAGCTTTCTTT. Its protein is CASSPGPTEAFF.

This clone has only a few counts. The chain joins TRBV30 to TRBJ1-2; D possibly corresponds to TRBD1 (6 bases). The CDR3 spans 15 residues. Germline assignment: CDR1 GTSNPN and CDR2 SVGIG (reference sequence). Trimming took off 3 bases at V and 4 bases at J, with 18 bases between the two ends. The CDR3 sequence: CAWSEAGGLGYGYTF. CDR3 nucleotide sequence: TGTGCCTGGAGCGAAGCGGGGGGGCTAGGCTATGGCTACACCTTC.

The chain uses TRBV7-2 and TRBJ2-1, with TRBD2 identical over 7 bases. V trimming: 6 bases; J trimming: 0 bases; junction bases outside the gene matches: 8. Germline V lookup: CDR1 SGHTA, CDR2 FQGNSA. The CDR3 length is 16 residues. The CDR3 reads CASRQSGARSYNEQFF. CDR3 in DNA: TGTGCCAGCAGACAAAGCGGGGCCCGCTCCTACAATGAGCAGTTCTTC. The entire variable domain, with the rest obtained from reference TRBV7-2 and TRBJ2-1, is as follows: GAGVSQSPSNKVTEKGKDVELRCDPISGHTALYWYRQSLGQGLEFLIYFQGNSAPDKSGLPSDRFSAERTGGSVSTLTIQRTQQEDSAVYLCASRQSGARSYNEQFFGPGTRLTVL.

The V call is TRBV13, the J call TRBJ2-3; a possible D gene is TRBD1 (6 bases). This CDR3 has 13 amino acids. V was shortened by 4 bases and J by 3 bases, with 8 bases between the two germline ends. Germline V lookup: CDR1 PRHDT, CDR2 FYEKMQ (reference sequence). CDR3 amino acids: CASSSGTTDTQYF. In nucleotides, the CDR3 is TGTGCCAGCAGCTCCGGGACAACAGATACGCAGTATTTT.

The CDR3 coding sequence is TGTGCCAGCAGCAATGTCCGGGGGGGACAGACCGGGGAGCTGTTTTTT. It is translated as CASSNVRGGQTGELFF. The chain carries TRBV5-4 and TRBJ2-2; a possible D gene is TRBD2 (8 bases). Trimming took 4 bases from V and 5 from J, leaving 18 bases between them. This CDR3 is built from 16 residues. CDR1 is SGHNT and CDR2 is YYREEE in the germline V gene (reference sequence).

The chain is built from TRBV7-2 and TRBJ2-1, with 9 bases lining up with TRBD2. The CDR3 consists of 12 residues. V was pared by 4 bases and J by 9 bases, with 1 base of the junction left unmatched. CDR1 and CDR2 from the germline V gene are SGHTA and FQGNSA. This CDR3 is CASSSTSGEQFF. The CDR3 DNA reads as TGTGCCAGCAGCTCGACTAGCGGTGAGCAGTTCTTC.

This chain uses TRBV19 with TRBJ1-5, with 7 bases fitting TRBD1. CDR1 and CDR2 from the germline V gene are LNHDA and SQIVND (reference sequence). V shed 11 bases and J 5 bases; nucleotides not matched to a gene: 9. The CDR3 consists of 13 residues. The CDR3 DNA reads as TGTGCCTCCAGCGACAGGGCTGATCAGCCCCAGCATTTT. Translated, it gives CASSDRADQPQHF. Supplemented by reference TRBV19 and TRBJ1-5, the full variable domain reads DGGITQSPKYLFRKEGQNVTLSCEQNLNHDAMYWYRQDPGQGLRLIYYSQIVNDFQKGDIAEGYSVSREKKESFPLTVTSAQKNPTAFYLCASSDRADQPQHFGDGTRLSIL.

The V gene is TRBV7-9, the J gene TRBJ1-2; TRBD1 matches 9 bases. Unmatched junction bases numbered 7, after V lost 0 bases and J lost 5 bases. The CDR3 consists of 16 residues. The germline CDR1 and CDR2 sequences are SEHNR and FQNEAQ (reference sequence). In DNA form, the CDR3 reads TGTGCCAGCAGCTTAGCGGGGCGGGACAGGGTGTATGGCTACACCTTC. Protein: CASSLAGRDRVYGYTF.

In its sample, this clone was seen once. The V gene is TRBV7-6, the J gene TRBJ2-1, with 9 bases lining up with TRBD2. Per the germline V gene, CDR1 is SGHVS and CDR2 is FNYEAQ. The CDR3 runs to 16 residues. V shed 5 bases, J shed 4 bases, and the junction held 9 bases outside the gene matches. The DNA for the CDR3 is TGTGCCAGCAGCCTGACTAGCGGTCTGCCTTACAATGAGCAGTTCTTC. Translation gives CASSLTSGLPYNEQFF.

This sequence joins TRBV5-4 and TRBJ2-5; 7 bases agree with TRBD2. The J segment lost 2 bases and the V segment lost 2 bases, leaving 9 bases of the junction unmatched. Germline lookup yields CDR1 SGHNT and CDR2 YYREEE (reference sequence). The CDR3 consists of 16 residues. CDR3: CASSLGWGGGQETQYF. The CDR3 nucleotides read TGTGCCAGCAGCTTAGGTTGGGGCGGGGGACAAGAGACCCAGTACTTC.

A note on this clone: Other DNA sequences in this specimen translate into the identical CDR3. The chain couples TRBV30 to TRBJ2-2; 8 nucleotides line up with TRBD1. The trim removed 0 bases at V and 5 bases at J, leaving 2 bases unmatched. Germline V CDR1 and CDR2: GTSNPN, SVGIG (reference sequence). The CDR3 covers 14 residues. CDR3 sequence (DNA): TGTGCCTGGAGTGTACAGGGGGGAACCGGGGAGCTGTTTTTT. Protein product: CAWSVQGGTGELFF.

The rearrangement uses TRBV19 and TRBJ2-3; D gene unclear. This CDR3 region has 12 residues. The germline V and J ends were trimmed by 5 bases and 7 bases, with 10 bases remaining between them. Germline V gene lookup returns CDR1 LNHDA and CDR2 SQIVND (reference sequence). The CDR3 DNA reads TGTGCCAGTAGTTCGGTCCCTAATACGCAGTATTTT. This gives the protein CASSSVPNTQYF. Combining the CDR3 with reference TRBV19 and TRBJ2-3 gives the whole variable domain DGGITQSPKYLFRKEGQNVTLSCEQNLNHDAMYWYRQDPGQGLRLIYYSQIVNDFQKGDIAEGYSVSREKKESFPLTVTSAQKNPTAFYLCASSSVPNTQYFGPGTRLTVL.

This clone was counted once. J is TRBJ1-2 and V is TRBV29-1, with 7 bases identical to TRBD1. Germline-derived CDR1 and CDR2 are SQVTM and ANQGSEA. J gave up 6 bases and V 7 bases, and 11 bases lay outside the gene matches. The CDR3 runs to 13 residues. CDR3 DNA: TGCAGCGCGCAAAGAGGGGGCGCGAATGGCTACACCTTC. Protein product: CSAQRGGANGYTF. Using reference TRBV29-1 and TRBJ1-2 for the parts outside the CDR3, the full variable domain is SAVISQKPSRDICQRGTSLTIQCQVDSQVTMMFWYRQQPGQSLTLIATANQGSEATYESGFVIDKFPISRPNLTFSTLTVSNMSPEDSSIYLCSAQRGGANGYTFGSGTRLTVV.

The rearrangement links TRBV11-3 to TRBJ2-5; tentative D call: TRBD1 (6 bases). From germline, CDR1 is SGHNT and CDR2 YENEEA. The CDR3 is 15 amino acids. V lost 4 bases and J lost 5, with 17 bases in between. The CDR3 DNA sequence: TGTGCCAGCAGCTGGGGGCTTTTGCCCGGGGAGACCCAGTACTTC. Protein sequence: CASSWGLLPGETQYF.

The V gene is TRBV5-1, the J gene TRBJ1-6; 7 nucleotides match TRBD1. V shed 0 bases, J shed 14 bases, and the junction held 11 bases outside the gene matches. The germline CDR1 and CDR2 sequences are SGHRS and YFSETQ. This CDR3 contains 15 residues. Here the CDR3 DNA reads TGCGCCAGCAGCTTGGCCGGGACAGCCACTGGAGCCCTCCACTTT. Protein product: CASSLAGTATGALHF. Looking up the rest from reference TRBV5-1 and TRBJ1-6 gives the full variable domain: KAGVTQTPRYLIKTRGQQVTLSCSPISGHRSVSWYQQTPGQGLQFLFEYFSETQRNKGNFPGRFSGRQFSNSRSEMNVSTLELGDSALYLCASSLAGTATGALHFGNGTRLTVT.